The 22 T cell receptor beta chains below come from one sample, sequenced in a study of T cell repertoires in cytomegalovirus infection. No antigen has been assigned to these receptors. TCRdb redid the calling of the reads with MiXCR, one entry per CDR3 protein. The repertoire holds under 500,000 distinct CDR3 sequences, with about two fifths as singletons. The sequences come from cultured PBMCs, collected from culture after CMV antigen stimulation. Receptors originate from a human donor in good health (CMV status not recorded). Some clones in this sample may be carry-over from other donors' samples.

This clonotype was seen at least ten times. Written as DNA, the CDR3 is TGCGCCAGCAAGTCCCGCTGGTTGCGGACCGGGACTAGCGGGGGAGACGAGCAGTTCTTC. Amino acid sequence: CASKSRWLRTGTSGGDEQFF. The chain links TRBV4-1 to TRBJ2-1, with 14 positions matching TRBD2. Germline V gene sequence: CDR1 MGHRA, CDR2 YSYEKL. This CDR3 region has 20 residues. The V segment lost 7 bases and the J segment 10 bases; nucleotides outside the gene matches: 24.

J is TRBJ2-7 and V is TRBV4-1; TRBD2 matches at 7 bases. CDR3 length equals 16 residues. The ends lost 1 base at V and 2 bases at J; junction bases unmatched: 8. Per the germline V gene, CDR1 is MGHRA and CDR2 is YSYEKL. The CDR3 loop is CASSQVGSSGTYEQYF. The CDR3 DNA sequence: TGCGCCAGCAGCCAAGTTGGTTCTAGCGGAACCTACGAGCAGTACTTC.

This clonotype turned up a few times. The J gene is TRBJ2-3, the V gene TRBV19; 9 bases align to TRBD1. CDR3 length equals 14 residues. Germline CDR1 and CDR2: LNHDA and SQIVND (reference sequence). J was trimmed by 4 bases and V by 6 bases; bases with no gene match: 5. This chain's CDR3 is CASSRDRVADTQYF. The CDR3 DNA reads TGTGCCAGTAGCCGGGACAGGGTGGCAGATACGCAGTATTTT. Filled out from reference TRBV19 and TRBJ2-3, the complete variable domain reads DGGITQSPKYLFRKEGQNVTLSCEQNLNHDAMYWYRQDPGQGLRLIYYSQIVNDFQKGDIAEGYSVSREKKESFPLTVTSAQKNPTAFYLCASSRDRVADTQYFGPGTRLTVL.

The rearrangement uses TRBV27 and TRBJ2-3, with 9 nucleotides matching TRBD2. Trimming cost V 2 bases and J 5 bases; bases outside gene matches: 11. This CDR3 has 17 amino acids. The germline V gene encodes CDR1 MNHEY and CDR2 SMNVEV (reference sequence). In nucleotides, the CDR3 is TGTGCCAGCAGTTTACTAGCGGGATCCAAAGTGGAAGATACGCAGTATTTT. Its translation is CASSLLAGSKVEDTQYF.

This chain links TRBV6-1 with TRBJ1-4; 10 bases align to TRBD1. The CDR3 sequence is 14 residues long. The V segment lost 3 bases and the J segment 8 bases; nucleotides outside the gene matches: 3. Germline V CDR1 and CDR2: MNHNS, SASEGT. CDR3 sequence (DNA): TGTGCCAGCAGTGACCCGGACAGGGGGGAAAAACTGTTTTTT. Protein: CASSDPDRGEKLFF.

This chain links TRBV6-1 with TRBJ1-3; no reliable D call. There are 14 residues in the CDR3. V was clipped by 1 base and J by 2 bases, with 6 bases between them. Germline CDR1 reads MNHNS; CDR2 reads SASEGT. CDR3: CASSEGGTGNTIYF. CDR3 nucleotides: TGTGCCAGCAGTGAAGGGGGAACTGGAAACACCATATATTTT.

In this sample, this clonotype turned up once. This rearrangement joins TRBV7-2 to TRBJ2-3; D may be TRBD2 (7 bases). Germline CDR1 is SGHTA and CDR2 is FQGNSA. The V and J ends lost 1 base and 4 bases respectively, with 21 bases between them. The CDR3 is 18 residues long. The CDR3 region has the DNA TGTGCCAGCAGCTTAGTCCCTCTTTGGGGGGGCCGCGCAGATACGCAGTATTTT. This translates into CASSLVPLWGGRADTQYF.

This clonotype was observed a few times. The V gene is TRBV7-6, the J gene TRBJ2-6; D is unresolved. Trimming removed 2 bases from V and 1 base from J, with 9 bases in between. The CDR3 has 16 residues. Germline assignment: CDR1 SGHVS and CDR2 FNYEAQ. The CDR3 spells CASSLYFQSGANVLTF. CDR3 bases: TGTGCCAGCAGCTTATATTTTCAATCTGGGGCCAACGTCCTGACTTTC.

This clonotype was recorded at least ten times. This chain joins TRBV7-2 and TRBJ2-5; D is uncertain. The CDR3 is 14 amino acids. Looked up from germline, CDR1 is SGHTA and CDR2 is FQGNSA. The V end lost 4 bases, the J end lost 9 bases, and 18 bases lay between the germline ends. CDR3 bases: TGTGCCAGCAGCTCGACGGACCGGCCTGTGGCCCAGTACTTC. Its translation: CASSSTDRPVAQYF.

The chain has TRBV11-2 and TRBJ2-2; D remains unclear. The V end lost 5 bases, the J end lost 0 bases, and 7 bases lay between the germline ends. The CDR3 contains 14 residues. CDR1 is SGHAT, CDR2 FQNNGV, per germline. DNA for the CDR3: TGTGCCAGCAGCCCAATTTCGAACACCGGGGAGCTGTTTTTT. This sequence encodes CASSPISNTGELFF. Together with reference TRBV11-2 and TRBJ2-2, the CDR3 gives the full variable domain: EAGVAQSPRYKIIEKRQSVAFWCNPISGHATLYWYQQILGQGPKLLIQFQNNGVVDDSQLPKDRFSAERLKGVDSTLKIQPAKLEDSAVYLCASSPISNTGELFFGEGSRLTVL.

Only a few counts were recorded for this clonotype. J is TRBJ2-5 and V is TRBV27; no reliable D call. In germline, CDR1 is MNHEY, CDR2 SMNVEV (reference sequence). Trimming removed 5 bases at V and 4 bases at J, with 14 bases between. The CDR3 runs to 14 residues. Here the CDR3 DNA reads TGTGCCAGCAGTCCCCTCCTTGTAGCAGAGACCCAGTACTTC. Translating it yields CASSPLLVAETQYF.

The CDR3 DNA reads TGTGCCAGCAGCTTTTATGGGAAACAGGGGCTAGCGCAGTTCTTC. Translation: CASSFYGKQGLAQFF. The chain has TRBV7-9 and TRBJ2-1; 7 bases are a match to TRBD1. V lost 3 bases and J lost 12; bases outside the gene matches: 14. CDR3 size: 15 residues. From germline, CDR1 is SEHNR and CDR2 FQNEAQ (reference sequence).

This clonotype was counted a few times. The chain employs TRBV27 and TRBJ2-5; 7 nucleotides agree with TRBD2. Germline values: CDR1 MNHEY, CDR2 SMNVEV (reference sequence). Trimming took 3 bases from V and 4 from J; bases not matched to a gene: 8. This CDR3 region has 15 residues. The CDR3 bases are TGTGCCAGCAGTTTTTCAACGGGAGGAGGAGAGACCCAGTACTTC. Its translation is CASSFSTGGGETQYF.

The genes are TRBV6-2 or TRBV6-3 and TRBJ2-7; 9 bases agree with TRBD1. Germline V gene data show CDR1 as MNHEY and CDR2 as SVGEGT. The CDR3 loop spans 12 amino acids. The V gene end was trimmed by 6 bases and the J gene end by 6 bases; junction bases not matched to a gene: 3. Here the CDR3 reads CASRHRGLEQYF. The CDR3 DNA is TGTGCCAGCAGGCACAGGGGGCTCGAGCAGTACTTC.

This clonotype was recorded a few times. The chain carries TRBV20-1 and TRBJ1-6; D ambiguous. This CDR3 is built from 13 residues. V was trimmed by 5 bases and J by 6 bases, leaving 11 bases between them. Germline loops: CDR1 DFQATT, CDR2 SNEGSKA (reference sequence). CDR3 sequence reads: CSAPSDFNSPLHF. CDR3 in DNA: TGCAGTGCTCCCTCGGACTTTAATTCACCCCTCCACTTT.

This clonotype was seen a few times. The rearrangement uses TRBV7-2 and TRBJ1-2; TRBD1 matches at 7 bases. The CDR3 has 15 residues. The germline V gene has CDR1 SGHTA and CDR2 FQGNSA. The V segment lost 1 base and the J segment 4 bases; nucleotides outside the gene matches: 6. DNA for the CDR3: TGTGCCAGCAGCTTAGAGGCAGGGGGGATCTATGGCTACACCTTC. This encodes CASSLEAGGIYGYTF.

This clonotype occurred a few times. The chain has TRBV7-8 and TRBJ1-1; no firm D call. CDR1 and CDR2 from the germline V gene are SGHVS and FQNEAQ. This CDR3 comprises 13 residues. Trimming left V 5 bases short and J 5 bases short, with 12 bases between. The CDR3 DNA reads TGTGCCAGCAGCCCCCAGGCGTCGACTGAAGCTTTCTTT. As protein: CASSPQASTEAFF. The whole variable domain, remainder taken from reference TRBV7-8 and TRBJ1-1, is GAGVSQSPRYKVAKRGQDVALRCDPISGHVSLFWYQQALGQGPEFLTYFQNEAQLDKSGLPSDRFFAERPEGSVSTLKIQRTQQEDSAVYLCASSPQASTEAFFGQGTRLTVV.

V and J are TRBV11-2 and TRBJ2-2; 8 nucleotides align to TRBD1. V lost 4 bases and J lost 2; bases outside the gene matches: 6. This CDR3 spans 16 amino acids. Looked up from germline, CDR1 is SGHAT and CDR2 is FQNNGV. The CDR3 nucleotides are TGTGCCAGCAGCTCAATAGGACAGGGTAACACCGGGGAGCTGTTTTTT. The encoded protein is CASSSIGQGNTGELFF.

The gene calls are TRBV7-2 and TRBJ2-1; TRBD1 might be the D (5 bases). The V end lost 2 bases, the J end lost 0 bases, and 8 bases lay between the germline ends. The germline V gene has CDR1 SGHTA and CDR2 FQGNSA. The CDR3 runs to 15 residues. The CDR3 nucleotides are TGTGCCAGCAGCTTACTCAGGGCCTCCTACAATGAGCAGTTCTTC. Translated: CASSLLRASYNEQFF. Full variable domain (remainder filled in from reference TRBV7-2 and TRBJ2-1): GAGVSQSPSNKVTEKGKDVELRCDPISGHTALYWYRQSLGQGLEFLIYFQGNSAPDKSGLPSDRFSAERTGGSVSTLTIQRTQQEDSAVYLCASSLLRASYNEQFFGPGTRLTVL.

This clonotype was picked up many times. V usage is TRBV7-2 and J usage is TRBJ1-5; D is unresolved. The germline CDR1 and CDR2 sequences are SGHTA and FQGNSA. The CDR3 spans 13 residues. Between the trimmed V and J ends, which lost 5 bases and 5 bases, there was a span of 10 bases. The CDR3 nucleotides are TGTGCCAGCAGCCCCCTTGGGGATCAGCCCCAGCATTTT. It translates to CASSPLGDQPQHF.

V is TRBV20-1 and J is TRBJ2-1, with D unresolved. The ends were cut back, 5 bases at V and 7 bases at J, with 18 bases in the middle. This CDR3 region has 14 residues. Looked up from germline, CDR1 is DFQATT and CDR2 is SNEGSKA (reference sequence). DNA of the CDR3: TGCAGTGCTTCCCTCGGCAGGTCGTTGAATGAGCAGTTCTTC. This translates into CSASLGRSLNEQFF.

The table lists this clonotype with a few counts. CDR3 protein: CASRPTGGSAHNEQFF. The CDR3 DNA is TGTGCCAGCAGGCCAACCGGGGGTAGCGCGCACAATGAGCAGTTCTTC. The chain carries TRBV11-2 and TRBJ2-1, with D possibly being TRBD2 (6 bases). The CDR3 spans 16 residues. V lost 6 bases, J lost 5 bases, and 20 bases lay in between. Germline values: CDR1 SGHAT, CDR2 FQNNGV.